The 3 T cell receptor beta chains listed next were all sequenced from one sample in a study of T cell changes during pregnancy in multiple sclerosis. Here immunoSEQ multiplex PCR was the method, and the copy in TCRdb shows in-frame clones only, minus some. This table holds tens of thousands of clones, approximately 90% found once. Sequenced material: CD4+ T cells from peripheral blood mononuclear cells, taken in the first trimester of pregnancy. These receptors all stem from a female donor with multiple sclerosis, enrolled in a pregnancy study.

This chain uses TRBV21-1 with TRBJ2-1; the table assigns TRBD1, which was not confirmed against the DNA. TRBV21-1 is assigned pseudogene status. The CDR3 contains 16 residues. CDR3 DNA sequence: TGTGCCAGCAGATTCGGACCGGGACAGGGGTACAATGAGCAGTTCTTC. It specifies CASRFGPGQGYNEQFF.

CDR3 amino acids: CASSTAGQETQYF. For the CDR3, the DNA is TGTGCCAGTAGTACGGCGGGTCAAGAGACCCAGTACTTC. The chain recombines TRBV19 with TRBJ2-5; D perhaps matches TRBD2 (5 bases). Looked up from germline, CDR1 is LNHDA and CDR2 is SQIVND (reference sequence). The CDR3 loop spans 13 amino acids. V was shortened by 4 bases and J by 2 bases, with 8 bases between the two germline ends. Drawing the rest from reference TRBV19 and TRBJ2-5, the complete variable domain is DGGITQSPKYLFRKEGQNVTLSCEQNLNHDAMYWYRQDPGQGLRLIYYSQIVNDFQKGDIAEGYSVSREKKESFPLTVTSAQKNPTAFYLCASSTAGQETQYFGPGTRLLVL.

This chain links TRBV7-2 with TRBJ1-2; tentatively, D is TRBD1 (5 bases). Germline CDR1 is SGHTA and CDR2 is FQGNSA. The CDR3 loop spans 15 amino acids. V was trimmed by 5 bases and J by 3 bases, leaving 16 bases between them. CDR3 region: CASSPHDRPDYGYTF. The CDR3 DNA reads TGTGCCAGCAGCCCCCATGACAGACCTGACTATGGCTACACCTTC.